The entry below describes one T cell receptor beta chain. Germline CDR1 and CDR2: SGHAT and FQNNGV. The germline V and J ends were trimmed by 0 bases and 2 bases, with 8 bases remaining between them. The CDR3 runs to 14 residues. The data derive from a study of blood T cell repertoires in COVID-19. As for the study in general: The origin of the acute and convalescent COVID-19 samples was the United States, Italy and Spain. PBMCs, B-cell-depleted T cells, or T cells provided the cDNA or gDNA that made up the material.

Profiling relied on immunoSEQ multiplex PCR, and the TCRdb table lists in-frame clones only, not all of them. Of 310,000 or so clones detected, 70% to 90% appear once; the ten largest clones hold about 1.9%. This clonotype was obtained from a woman aged 30 to 39 who had recovered from COVID-19. The J gene is TRBJ2-7, the V gene TRBV11-2, with D perhaps matching TRBD1 (5 bases). Source material: peripheral blood. The CDR3, as DNA: TGTGCCAGCAGCTTAGATATGACAGCCTACGAGCAGTACTTC. It translates to CASSLDMTAYEQYF.